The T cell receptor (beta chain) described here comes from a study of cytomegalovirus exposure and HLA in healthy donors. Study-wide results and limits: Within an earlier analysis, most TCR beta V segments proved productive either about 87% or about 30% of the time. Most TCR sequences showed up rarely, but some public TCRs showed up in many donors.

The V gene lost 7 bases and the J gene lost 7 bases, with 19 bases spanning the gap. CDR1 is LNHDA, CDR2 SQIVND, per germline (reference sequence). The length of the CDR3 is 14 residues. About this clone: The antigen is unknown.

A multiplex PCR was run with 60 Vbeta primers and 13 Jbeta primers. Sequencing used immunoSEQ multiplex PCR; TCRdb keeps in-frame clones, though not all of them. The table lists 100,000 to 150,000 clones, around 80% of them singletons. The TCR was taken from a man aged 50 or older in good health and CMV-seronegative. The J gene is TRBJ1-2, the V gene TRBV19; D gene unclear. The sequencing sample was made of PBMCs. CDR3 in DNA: TGTGCCAGTAACCCCCTAGGTCCTCTATTTGGCTACACCTTC. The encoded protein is CASNPLGPLFGYTF. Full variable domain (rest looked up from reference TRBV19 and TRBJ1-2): DGGITQSPKYLFRKEGQNVTLSCEQNLNHDAMYWYRQDPGQGLRLIYYSQIVNDFQKGDIAEGYSVSREKKESFPLTVTSAQKNPTAFYLCASNPLGPLFGYTFGSGTRLTVV.